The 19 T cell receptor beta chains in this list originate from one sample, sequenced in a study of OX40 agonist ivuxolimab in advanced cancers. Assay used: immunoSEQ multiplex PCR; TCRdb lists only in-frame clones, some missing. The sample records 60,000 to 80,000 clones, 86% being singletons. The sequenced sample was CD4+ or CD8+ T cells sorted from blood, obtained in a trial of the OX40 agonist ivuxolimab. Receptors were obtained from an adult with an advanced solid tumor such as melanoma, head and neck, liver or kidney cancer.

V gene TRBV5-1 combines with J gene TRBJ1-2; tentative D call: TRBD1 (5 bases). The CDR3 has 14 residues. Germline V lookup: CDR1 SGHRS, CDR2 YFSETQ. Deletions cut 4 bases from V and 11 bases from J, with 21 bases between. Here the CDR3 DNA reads TGCGCCAGCAGCGGGGTTCCGCCAGGGCGGGATTACACCTTC. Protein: CASSGVPPGRDYTF.

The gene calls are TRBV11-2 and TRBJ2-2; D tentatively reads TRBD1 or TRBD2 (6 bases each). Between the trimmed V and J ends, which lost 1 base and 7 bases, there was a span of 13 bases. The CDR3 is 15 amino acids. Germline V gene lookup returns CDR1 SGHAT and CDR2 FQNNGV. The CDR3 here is CASSLAGALVGELFF. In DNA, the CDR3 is TGTGCCAGCAGCTTAGCGGGGGCCCTGGTCGGGGAGCTGTTTTTT.

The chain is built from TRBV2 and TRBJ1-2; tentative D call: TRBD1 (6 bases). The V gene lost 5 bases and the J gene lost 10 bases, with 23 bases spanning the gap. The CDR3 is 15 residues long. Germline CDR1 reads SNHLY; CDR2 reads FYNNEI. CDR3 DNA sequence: TGTGCCAGCAGTAGGACAGAGGCTTCTATCGAGAACTACACCTTC. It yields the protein CASSRTEASIENYTF.

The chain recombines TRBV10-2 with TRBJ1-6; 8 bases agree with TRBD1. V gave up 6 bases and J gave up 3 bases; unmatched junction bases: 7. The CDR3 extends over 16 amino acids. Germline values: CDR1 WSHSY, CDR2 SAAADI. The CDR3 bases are TGCGCCAGCAGAAAGGACAGGGCCGTCTATAATTCACCCCTCCACTTT. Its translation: CASRKDRAVYNSPLHF.

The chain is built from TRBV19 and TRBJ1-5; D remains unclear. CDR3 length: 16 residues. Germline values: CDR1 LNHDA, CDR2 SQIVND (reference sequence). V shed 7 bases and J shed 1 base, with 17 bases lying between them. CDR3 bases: TGTGCCAGTATTGGGCAGGTCGGGTGGAGCAATCAGCCCCAGCATTTT. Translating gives CASIGQVGWSNQPQHF.

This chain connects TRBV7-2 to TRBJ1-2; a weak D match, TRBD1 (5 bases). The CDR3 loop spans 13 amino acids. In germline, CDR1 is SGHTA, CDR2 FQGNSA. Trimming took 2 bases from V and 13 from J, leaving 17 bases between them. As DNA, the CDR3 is TGTGCCAGCAGCTTACTTTCAGGGTATTTTGGCACCTTC. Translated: CASSLLSGYFGTF.

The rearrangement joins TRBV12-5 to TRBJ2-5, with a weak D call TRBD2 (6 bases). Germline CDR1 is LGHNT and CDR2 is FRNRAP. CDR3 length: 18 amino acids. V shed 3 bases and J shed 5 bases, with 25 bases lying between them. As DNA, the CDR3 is TGTGCTAGTGGTTTATTTCGACCCTCGGGACTGGTCCGGGAGACCCAGTACTTC. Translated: CASGLFRPSGLVRETQYF.

The chain's CDR3 is CASSEAGTENYGYTF. CDR3 coding DNA: TGTGCCAGCAGCGAGGCCGGGACAGAGAACTATGGCTACACCTTC. The rearrangement uses TRBV7-2 and TRBJ1-2; 7 positions match TRBD1. There are 15 residues in the CDR3. Germline CDR1 is SGHTA and CDR2 is FQGNSA. J was trimmed by 2 bases and V by 5 bases; bases with no gene match: 8.

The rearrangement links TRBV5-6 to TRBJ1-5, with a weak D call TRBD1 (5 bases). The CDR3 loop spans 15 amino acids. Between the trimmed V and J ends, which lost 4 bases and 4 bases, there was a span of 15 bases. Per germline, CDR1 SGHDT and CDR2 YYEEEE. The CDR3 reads CASSTRDGGNQPQHF. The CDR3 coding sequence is TGTGCCAGCAGCACTCGGGACGGTGGGAATCAGCCCCAGCATTTT.

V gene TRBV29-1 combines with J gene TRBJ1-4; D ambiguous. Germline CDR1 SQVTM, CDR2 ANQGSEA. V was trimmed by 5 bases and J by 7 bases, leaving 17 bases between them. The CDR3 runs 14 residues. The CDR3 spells CSVRRQVGPEKLFF. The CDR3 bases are TGCAGCGTTCGTCGGCAGGTCGGGCCTGAAAAACTGTTTTTT.

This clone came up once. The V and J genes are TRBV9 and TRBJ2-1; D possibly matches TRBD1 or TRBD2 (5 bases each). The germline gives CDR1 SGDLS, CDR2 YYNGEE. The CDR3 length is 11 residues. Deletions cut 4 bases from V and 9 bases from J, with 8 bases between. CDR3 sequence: CASSRDVEQFF. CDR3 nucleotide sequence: TGTGCCAGCAGCCGGGACGTTGAGCAGTTCTTC.

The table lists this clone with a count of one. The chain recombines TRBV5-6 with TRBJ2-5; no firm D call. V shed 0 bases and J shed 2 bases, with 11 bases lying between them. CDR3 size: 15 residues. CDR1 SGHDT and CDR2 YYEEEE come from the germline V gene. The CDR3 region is CASSLGGMGQETQYF. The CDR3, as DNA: TGTGCCAGCAGCTTGGGGGGAATGGGGCAAGAGACCCAGTACTTC.

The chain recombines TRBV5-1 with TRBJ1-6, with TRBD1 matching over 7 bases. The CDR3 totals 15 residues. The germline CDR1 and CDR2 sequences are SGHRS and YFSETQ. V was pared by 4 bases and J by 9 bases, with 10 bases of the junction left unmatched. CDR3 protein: CASSPETGQISPLHF. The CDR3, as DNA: TGCGCCAGCAGCCCCGAGACAGGGCAGATTTCACCCCTCCACTTT.

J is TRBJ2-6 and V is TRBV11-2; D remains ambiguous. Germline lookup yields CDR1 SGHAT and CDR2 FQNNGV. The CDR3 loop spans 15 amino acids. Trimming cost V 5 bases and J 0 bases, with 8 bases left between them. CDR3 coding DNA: TGTGCCAGCAGCCTTCCTGCCTCTGGGGCCAACGTCCTGACTTTC. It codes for CASSLPASGANVLTF. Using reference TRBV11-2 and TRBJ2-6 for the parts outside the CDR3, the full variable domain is EAGVAQSPRYKIIEKRQSVAFWCNPISGHATLYWYQQILGQGPKLLIQFQNNGVVDDSQLPKDRFSAERLKGVDSTLKIQPAKLEDSAVYLCASSLPASGANVLTFGAGSRLTVL.

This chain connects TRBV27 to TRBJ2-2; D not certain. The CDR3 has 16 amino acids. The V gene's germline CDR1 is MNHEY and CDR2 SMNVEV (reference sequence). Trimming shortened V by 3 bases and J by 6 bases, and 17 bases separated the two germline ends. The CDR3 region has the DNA TGTGCCAGCAGTTTGAAGCCCGACCTCCACCCCGGGGAGCTGTTTTTT. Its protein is CASSLKPDLHPGELFF.

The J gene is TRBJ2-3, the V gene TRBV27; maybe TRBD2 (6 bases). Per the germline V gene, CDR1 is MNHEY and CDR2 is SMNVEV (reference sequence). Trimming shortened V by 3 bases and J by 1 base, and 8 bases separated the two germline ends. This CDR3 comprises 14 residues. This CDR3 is CASSLGGGTDTQYF. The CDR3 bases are TGTGCCAGCAGTTTGGGCGGGGGCACAGATACGCAGTATTTT.

The CDR3 loop reads CASSQPGTNEKLFF. The CDR3 bases are TGTGCCAGCAGCCAACCGGGTACTAATGAAAAACTGTTTTTT. The V call is TRBV4-2, the J call TRBJ1-4; D gene uncertain. Trimming took 2 bases from V and 2 from J, leaving 6 bases between them. The CDR3 sequence is 14 residues long. Germline CDR1 and CDR2: LGHNA and YNFKEQ.

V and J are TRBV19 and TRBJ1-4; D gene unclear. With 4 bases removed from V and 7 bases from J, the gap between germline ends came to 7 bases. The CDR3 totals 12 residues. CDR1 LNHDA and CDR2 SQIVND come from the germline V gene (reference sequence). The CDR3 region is CASSRVGEKLFF. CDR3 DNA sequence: TGTGCCAGTAGTAGGGTCGGTGAAAAACTGTTTTTT.

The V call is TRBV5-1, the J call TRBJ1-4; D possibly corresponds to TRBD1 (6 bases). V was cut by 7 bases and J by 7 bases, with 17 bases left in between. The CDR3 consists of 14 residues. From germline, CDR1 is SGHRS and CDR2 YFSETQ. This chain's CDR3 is CASSLGGAGEKLFF. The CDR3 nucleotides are TGCGCCAGCTCCTTGGGGGGCGCTGGTGAAAAACTGTTTTTT.